This TCR beta chain was observed in a study of Graves' ophthalmopathy and Graves' hyperthyroidism. After removal of 0 bases from V and 13 bases from J, the junction contained 8 bases not matched to a gene. Germline values: CDR1 DFQATT, CDR2 SNEGSKA (reference sequence). The CDR3 extends over 15 amino acids. Aged 18 to 65, the patients with hyperthyroidism had under 2 months' duration and were newly diagnosed. It was on clinical symptoms, serum thyroxine, TRAb, thyroid ultrasound and orbital computed tomography that diagnosis relied. Beta-chain TCR CDR3 regions were amplified from RNA transcripts. The first-round RT-PCR employed HTBI primers together with the Qiagen OneStep RT-PCR kit. A multiplex PCR was then performed as the second round. From the multiplex PCR reads, TCRdb called clonotypes with MiXCR, one entry per CDR3 protein. Of over a million distinct CDR3 sequences listed, roughly 35% are singletons.

To note about this clonotype: What it binds is unknown.

Overall study findings and caveats: Blood samples also showed most expanded thyroid clonotypes exceeding 0.001 frequency. Classification of ophthalmopathy versus stable hyperthyroidism by a 13-signature model yielded around 90% sensitivity and around 80% specificity.

Sequencing was done on a sample of peripheral blood or thyroid tissue (not recorded which). The chain links TRBV20-1 to TRBJ1-6; 11 bases agree with TRBD1. This TCR was recovered from an adult man with Graves' hyperthyroidism. CDR3 in amino acids: CSARDPRTGGAPLHF. The CDR3 coding sequence is TGCAGTGCTAGAGATCCGAGGACAGGGGGCGCGCCCCTCCACTTT.